Shown below are 17 T cell receptor beta chains from a single sample sequenced in a study of CD8+ T cells in alopecia areata. Once RNA had been extracted, it was reverse transcribed into cDNA to act as the sequencing template. Method: immunoSEQ multiplex PCR; TCRdb's copy keeps in-frame clones and lacks some. The sample contains hundreds of thousands of clones, around 67% of which appear only once. The input for sequencing was CD4+ T cells sorted from blood, taken at week 0. Receptors were obtained from a human donor with alopecia areata.

The chain recombines TRBV30 with TRBJ2-1, with a tentative D call TRBD2 (5 bases). This CDR3 is 13 amino acids long. The germline V gene encodes CDR1 GTSNPN and CDR2 SVGIG (reference sequence). V gave up 6 bases and J gave up 2 bases, with 11 bases separating them. The CDR3 coding sequence is TGTGCCTGCGGAGTGGGAGCCTACAATGAGCAGTTCTTC. Its translation: CACGVGAYNEQFF.

This rearrangement joins TRBV5-1 to TRBJ2-7; no reliable D call. This CDR3 region has 14 residues. Between the trimmed V and J ends, which lost 2 bases and 0 bases, there was a span of 9 bases. Per the germline V gene, CDR1 is SGHRS and CDR2 is YFSETQ. The CDR3 protein is CASSLIRASYEQYF. The DNA for the CDR3 is TGCGCCAGCAGCTTAATCCGTGCCTCCTACGAGCAGTACTTC.

CDR3 protein: CASSLGHRTDTQYF. CDR3 coding DNA: TGTGCCAGCAGCTTGGGGCACCGCACAGATACGCAGTATTTT. The chain carries TRBV5-6 and TRBJ2-3, with D unclear. This CDR3 spans 14 amino acids. CDR1 is SGHDT, CDR2 YYEEEE, per germline. Trimming removed 0 bases at V and 1 base at J, with 6 bases between.

The chain recombines TRBV30 with TRBJ1-1; D call uncertain. Deletions cut 1 base from V and 4 bases from J, with 16 bases between. The CDR3 loop spans 15 amino acids. Germline V gene data show CDR1 as GTSNPN and CDR2 as SVGIG (reference sequence). CDR3 sequence reads: CAWSGAFPGITEAFF. CDR3 DNA sequence: TGTGCCTGGAGTGGAGCGTTCCCCGGGATCACTGAAGCTTTCTTT.

There are a few counts of this clone. The chain combines TRBV25-1 with TRBJ2-5, with 7 nucleotides matching TRBD1. The CDR3 sequence is 13 residues long. Losses at the gene ends were 6 bases for V and 3 bases for J; bases not matched to a gene: 4. Germline V gene data show CDR1 as MGHDK and CDR2 as SYGVNS. The CDR3 bases are TGTGCCAGCAGCTTACAGGGGAAAGAGACCCAGTACTTC. Translation gives CASSLQGKETQYF. The whole variable domain, remainder taken from reference TRBV25-1 and TRBJ2-5, is EADIYQTPRYLVIGTGKKITLECSQTMGHDKMYWYQQDPGMELHLIHYSYGVNSTEKGDLSSESTVSRIRTEHFPLTLESARPSHTSQYLCASSLQGKETQYFGPGTRLLVL.

The genes are TRBV6-1 and TRBJ2-2; D possibly corresponds to TRBD2 (5 bases). Germline CDR1 and CDR2: MNHNS and SASEGT. V was shortened by 8 bases and J by 7 bases, with 14 bases between the two germline ends. The CDR3 extends over 13 amino acids. The CDR3 here is CASPGVWVGELFF. CDR3 in DNA: TGTGCCAGCCCCGGGGTCTGGGTCGGGGAGCTGTTTTTT.

The V call is TRBV19, the J call TRBJ2-1; 9 bases are shared with TRBD1. With V trimmed by 8 bases and J by 3 bases, 5 bases remained unmatched. The CDR3 contains 14 residues. The germline V gene has CDR1 LNHDA and CDR2 SQIVND (reference sequence). CDR3 amino acids: CASATGGNYNEQFF. The CDR3 region has the DNA TGTGCCAGTGCAACAGGGGGCAACTACAATGAGCAGTTCTTC. The entire variable domain, with the rest obtained from reference TRBV19 and TRBJ2-1, is as follows: DGGITQSPKYLFRKEGQNVTLSCEQNLNHDAMYWYRQDPGQGLRLIYYSQIVNDFQKGDIAEGYSVSREKKESFPLTVTSAQKNPTAFYLCASATGGNYNEQFFGPGTRLTVL.

V gene TRBV5-1 combines with J gene TRBJ1-6, with D unclear. The germline V and J ends were trimmed by 0 bases and 7 bases, with 8 bases remaining between them. The CDR3 extends over 14 amino acids. Germline CDR1 SGHRS, CDR2 YFSETQ. Here the CDR3 reads CASSLALGNSPLHF. CDR3 sequence (DNA): TGCGCCAGCAGCTTGGCCTTAGGAAATTCACCCCTCCACTTT.

The chain carries TRBV23-1 and TRBJ1-2; a possible D gene is TRBD1 (6 bases). TRBV23-1 counts as an open reading frame of uncertain function. The CDR3 is 14 amino acids. V was clipped by 0 bases and J by 3 bases, with 8 bases between them. The DNA of the CDR3 is TGCGCCAGCAGTCAATCAGGGGGTGACTATGGCTACACCTTC. Translation gives CASSQSGGDYGYTF.

A remark on this clone: The sample has other DNA sequences that encode this CDR3 too. This chain connects TRBV30 to TRBJ1-2; possible D gene TRBD1, 6 bases. This CDR3 is 13 amino acids long. V dropped 2 bases and J dropped 4 bases, with 11 bases sitting between them. Germline CDR1 and CDR2: GTSNPN and SVGIG (reference sequence). As DNA, the CDR3 is TGTGCCTGGAGTACCAGGGGTGGCTATGGCTACACCTTC. It translates to CAWSTRGGYGYTF.

The genes are TRBV10-3 and TRBJ1-1; maybe TRBD1 (6 bases). The V end lost 5 bases, the J end lost 3 bases, and 16 bases lay between the germline ends. The CDR3 is 15 amino acids. Germline CDR1 and CDR2: ENHRY and SYGVKD. DNA for the CDR3: TGTGCCATCAGTACCCATACAGGGAGCGACACTGAAGCTTTCTTT. As protein: CAISTHTGSDTEAFF.

V gene TRBV27 combines with J gene TRBJ1-2; 8 bases match TRBD1. The V and J ends lost 4 bases and 8 bases, in that order; junction bases with no gene match: 3. The germline V gene has CDR1 MNHEY and CDR2 SMNVEV (reference sequence). The CDR3 has 12 residues. DNA of the CDR3: TGTGCCAGCAGTTCGGACAGGGTCGGCTACACCTTC. Translating gives CASSSDRVGYTF.

This clone was found a few times. This sequence joins TRBV7-9 and TRBJ2-3, with a weak D call TRBD1 (5 bases). There are 14 residues in the CDR3. Trimming took 0 bases from V and 6 from J, leaving 10 bases between them. CDR1 and CDR2 (germline): SEHNR, FQNEAQ (reference sequence). In DNA, the CDR3 is TGTGCCAGCAGCTTAGCGGGGCCGGAGGATACGCAGTATTTT. This gives the protein CASSLAGPEDTQYF.

This chain connects TRBV29-1 to TRBJ1-2; the D gene is possibly TRBD1 (5 bases). From germline, CDR1 is SQVTM and CDR2 ANQGSEA. The CDR3 runs 13 residues. The V and J ends lost 0 bases and 4 bases respectively, with 9 bases between them. CDR3 nucleotides: TGCAGCGTTGAAGAGGATGGGGGCTATGGCTACACCTTC. It specifies CSVEEDGGYGYTF. Full variable domain (outside the CDR3, taken from reference TRBV29-1 and TRBJ1-2): SAVISQKPSRDICQRGTSLTIQCQVDSQVTMMFWYRQQPGQSLTLIATANQGSEATYESGFVIDKFPISRPNLTFSTLTVSNMSPEDSSIYLCSVEEDGGYGYTFGSGTRLTVV.

This clone was counted only a few times. The chain joins TRBV29-1 to TRBJ1-1; 9 nucleotides match TRBD1. Trimming removed 6 bases from V and 4 bases from J; junction bases left unmatched: 15. CDR3 size: 16 residues. Germline CDR1 is SQVTM and CDR2 is ANQGSEA. CDR3 DNA: TGCAGCGTCGCACAGGGGGCAGTAGGGGATGGCACTGAAGCTTTCTTT. This codes for CSVAQGAVGDGTEAFF.

A few counts support this clone. The chain is built from TRBV18 and TRBJ2-7, with D hard to call. This CDR3 region has 14 residues. Trimming left V 0 bases short and J 3 bases short, with 9 bases between. Germline V gene lookup returns CDR1 KGHSH and CDR2 LQKENI. CDR3 nucleotides: TGTGCCAGCTCACCACCCCTGGCAGGCTACGAGCAGTACTTC. Protein sequence: CASSPPLAGYEQYF.

The genes are TRBV30 and TRBJ1-4; D gene uncertain. Trimming removed 0 bases from V and 5 bases from J, with 7 bases in between. This CDR3 is built from 13 residues. Germline CDR1 and CDR2: GTSNPN and SVGIG (reference sequence). CDR3 residues: CAWSVLSNEKLFF. Here the CDR3 DNA reads TGTGCCTGGAGTGTACTCAGCAATGAAAAACTGTTTTTT.